Listed here are 5 T cell receptor beta chains from one sample, sequenced in a study of T cells in Graves' hyperthyroidism and ophthalmopathy. The TCR beta CDR3 regions underwent amplification using RNA transcripts as the source. When the TCR CDR3 underwent first-round RT-PCR, the HTBI primer set was used. TCRdb reprocessed the multiplex PCR reads with MiXCR, giving one entry per CDR3 protein. The repertoire holds a few hundred thousand distinct CDR3 sequences, with around 22% as singletons. Sequenced material: blood. The receptors originated from a man aged 25 to 45 with Graves' ophthalmopathy.

This clonotype occurred many times. The junction departs from the called germline gene at one end, perhaps through a read error. The rearrangement uses TRBV11-3 and TRBJ2-1, with 7 bases fitting TRBD2. This CDR3 spans 17 amino acids. Germline CDR1 and CDR2: SGHNT and YENEEA. The CDR3: CASSVEPSGSSYNEQFF. CDR3 nucleotide sequence: TGTGCCAGCAGCGTAGAGCCTAGCGGTAGCTCCTACAATGAGCAGTTCTTC.

The chain carries TRBV14 and TRBJ2-7, with D hard to call. The germline CDR1 and CDR2 sequences are SGHDN and FVKESK. The V and J ends lost 4 bases and 3 bases respectively, with 13 bases between them. The CDR3 extends over 14 amino acids. CDR3 bases: TGTGCCAGCAGCCTCAACGGTTACCTCTACGAGCAGTACTTC. Residues: CASSLNGYLYEQYF.

V is TRBV9 and J is TRBJ2-7; 12 bases align to TRBD2. Per the germline V gene, CDR1 is SGDLS and CDR2 is YYNGEE. This CDR3 is built from 15 residues. V lost 4 bases to trimming and J lost 3 bases; unmatched junction nucleotides: 5. The CDR3 DNA reads as TGTGCCAGCAGCAGGGGGACTAGCGGGTACTACGAGCAGTACTTC. The encoded protein is CASSRGTSGYYEQYF. Based on the CDR3 plus reference TRBV9 and TRBJ2-7, the full variable domain is DSGVTQTPKHLITATGQRVTLRCSPRSGDLSVYWYQQSLDQGLQFLIQYYNGEERAKGNILERFSAQQFPDLHSELNLSSLELGDSALYFCASSRGTSGYYEQYFGPGTRLTVT.

This rearrangement joins TRBV11-2 to TRBJ1-3; D gene uncertain. Germline V lookup: CDR1 SGHAT, CDR2 FQNNGV. There are 14 residues in the CDR3. Trimming removed 5 bases from V and 0 bases from J, with 8 bases in between. The CDR3 region is CASSRALSGNTIYF. Here the CDR3 DNA reads TGTGCCAGCAGCCGGGCCCTCTCTGGAAACACCATATATTTT.

The chain combines TRBV28 with TRBJ2-1; 7 nucleotides agree with TRBD1. V lost 4 bases and J lost 4; bases outside the gene matches: 7. This CDR3 contains 15 residues. Germline assignment: CDR1 MDHEN and CDR2 SYDVKM. CDR3 nucleotides: TGTGCCAGCAGTTCAGACAGGGATCGATACAATGAGCAGTTCTTC. Translated, it gives CASSSDRDRYNEQFF.